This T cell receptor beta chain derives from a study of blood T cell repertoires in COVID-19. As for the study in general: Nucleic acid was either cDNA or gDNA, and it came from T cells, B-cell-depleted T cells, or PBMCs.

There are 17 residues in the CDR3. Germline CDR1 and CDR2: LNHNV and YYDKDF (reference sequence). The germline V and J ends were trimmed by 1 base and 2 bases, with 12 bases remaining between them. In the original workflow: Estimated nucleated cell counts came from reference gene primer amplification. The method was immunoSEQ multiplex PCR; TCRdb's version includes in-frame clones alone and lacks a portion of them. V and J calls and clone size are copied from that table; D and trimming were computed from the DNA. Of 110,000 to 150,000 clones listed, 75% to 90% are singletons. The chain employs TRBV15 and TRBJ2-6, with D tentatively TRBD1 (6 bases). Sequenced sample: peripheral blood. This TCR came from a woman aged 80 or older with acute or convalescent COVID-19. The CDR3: CATSRGPGTPGANVLTF. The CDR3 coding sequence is TGTGCCACCAGCAGAGGTCCTGGGACACCTGGGGCCAACGTCCTGACTTTC.